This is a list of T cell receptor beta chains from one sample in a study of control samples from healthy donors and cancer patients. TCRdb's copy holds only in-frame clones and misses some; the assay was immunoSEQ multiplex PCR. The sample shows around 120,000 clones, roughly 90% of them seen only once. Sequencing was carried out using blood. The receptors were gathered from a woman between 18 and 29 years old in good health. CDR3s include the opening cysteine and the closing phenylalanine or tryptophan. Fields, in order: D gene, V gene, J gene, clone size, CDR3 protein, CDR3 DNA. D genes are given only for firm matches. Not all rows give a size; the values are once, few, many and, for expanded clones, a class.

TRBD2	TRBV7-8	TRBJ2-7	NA	CASSLVRRTSGTNYEQYF	TGTGCCAGCAGCTTAGTTCGGCGGACTAGCGGGACGAACTACGAGCAGTACTTC
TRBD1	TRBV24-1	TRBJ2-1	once	CATSGFGQGDYNEQFF	TGTGCCACCAGTGGCTTTGGACAGGGGGATTACAATGAGCAGTTCTTC
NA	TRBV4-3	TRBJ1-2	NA	CASSQGQGGANYGYTF	TGCGCCAGCAGCCAAGGCCAGGGTGGAGCTAACTATGGCTACACCTTC
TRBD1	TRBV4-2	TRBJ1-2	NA	CASSTGGPFYGYTF	TGTGCCAGCAGTACAGGGGGCCCCTTCTATGGCTACACCTTC
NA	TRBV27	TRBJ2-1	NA	CASSLRGRDNEQFF	TGTGCCAGCAGTTTACGCGGACGGGACAATGAGCAGTTCTTC
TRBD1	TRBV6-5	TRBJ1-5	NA	CASSPLQGGNQPQHF	TGTGCCAGCAGCCCCCTGCAGGGGGGAAATCAGCCCCAGCATTTT
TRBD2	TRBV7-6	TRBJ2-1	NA	CAKRPGLAVYNEQFF	TGTGCCAAGAGACCGGGACTAGCGGTTTACAATGAGCAGTTCTTC
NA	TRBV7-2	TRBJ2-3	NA	CASSLYVGGGGTDTQYF	TGTGCCAGCAGCTTATATGTAGGGGGAGGCGGCACAGATACGCAGTATTTT
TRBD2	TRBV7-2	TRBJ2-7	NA	CASSRGSLAGGLGEQYF	TGTGCCAGCAGCCGCGGGAGCCTAGCGGGAGGACTGGGGGAGCAGTACTTC
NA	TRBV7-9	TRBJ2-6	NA	CASSSSYSFSGANVLTF	TGTGCCAGCAGCTCTTCCTACAGTTTCTCTGGGGCCAACGTCCTGACTTTC
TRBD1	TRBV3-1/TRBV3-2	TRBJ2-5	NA	CASSRDSSRETQYF	TGTGCCAGCAGCCGGGACAGCTCCCGCGAGACCCAGTACTTC
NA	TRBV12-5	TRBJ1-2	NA	CASGLRHQGSWYGYTF	TGTGCTAGTGGTTTACGACATCAGGGGTCGTGGTATGGCTACACCTTC
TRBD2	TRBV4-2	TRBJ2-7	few	CASSQAREGTSAVYEQYF	TGTGCCAGCAGCCAAGCGAGAGAGGGGACTAGCGCGGTCTACGAGCAGTACTTC
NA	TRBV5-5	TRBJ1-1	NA	CASSKNMGLNTEAFF	TGTGCCAGCAGCAAGAACATGGGCTTGAACACTGAAGCTTTCTTT
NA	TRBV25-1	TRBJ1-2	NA	CASSELGGHNYGYTF	TGTGCCAGCAGTGAATTAGGGGGGCACAACTATGGCTACACCTTC
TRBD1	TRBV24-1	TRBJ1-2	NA	CATSDSGGTGVQYGYTF	TGTGCCACCAGTGATTCAGGCGGGACAGGGGTCCAGTATGGCTACACCTTC
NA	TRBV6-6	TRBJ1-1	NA	CASSPERGNTEAFF	TGTGCCAGCAGTCCGGAACGCGGGAACACTGAAGCTTTCTTT
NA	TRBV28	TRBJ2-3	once	CASSFTERGFDTQYF	TGTGCCAGCAGTTTTACGGAGAGGGGATTTGATACGCAGTATTTT
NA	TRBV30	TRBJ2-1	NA	CAWSRGTLDEQFF	TGTGCCTGGAGTAGAGGGACACTCGATGAGCAGTTCTTC
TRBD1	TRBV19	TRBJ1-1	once	CASSVQGANTEAFF	TGTGCCAGTAGTGTGCAGGGGGCGAACACTGAAGCTTTCTTT
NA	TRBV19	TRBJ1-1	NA	CASSIRTVGTEAFF	TGTGCCAGTAGTATCCGGACAGTAGGAACTGAAGCTTTCTTT
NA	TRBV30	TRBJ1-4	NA	CAWSAGYEKLFF	TGTGCCTGGAGTGCAGGTTATGAAAAACTGTTTTTT
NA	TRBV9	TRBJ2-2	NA	CASSVLDRSAGELFF	TGTGCCAGCAGCGTATTGGACAGATCCGCCGGGGAGCTGTTTTTT
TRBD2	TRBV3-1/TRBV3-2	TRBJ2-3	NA	CASSQDERDSSGITDTQYF	TGTGCCAGCAGCCAAGATGAGCGGGACTCTAGCGGTATCACAGATACGCAGTATTTT
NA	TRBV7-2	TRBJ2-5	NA	CASSLVGVGKTQYF	TGTGCCAGCAGCTTAGTAGGGGTGGGGAAGACCCAGTACTTC
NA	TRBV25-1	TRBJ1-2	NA	CASSENLGVKGYTF	TGTGCCAGCAGTGAAAATTTAGGGGTCAAGGGGTACACCTTC
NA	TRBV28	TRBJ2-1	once	CASTLARQGTYNEQFF	TGTGCCAGCACTCTTGCCCGCCAGGGTACGTACAATGAGCAGTTCTTC
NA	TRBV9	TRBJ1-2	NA	CASSGSRQEPKPAGYTF	TGTGCCAGCAGCGGCAGCCGACAGGAGCCCAAACCAGCTGGCTACACCTTC
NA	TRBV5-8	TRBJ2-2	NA	CASSYMGELFF	TGTGCCAGCAGCTACATGGGGGAGCTGTTTTTT
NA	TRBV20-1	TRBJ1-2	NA	CRTDDYGYTF	TGCAGGACAGATGACTATGGCTACACCTTC
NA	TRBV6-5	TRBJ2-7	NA	CASRASGHSYEQYF	TGTGCCAGCAGGGCTTCGGGGCACTCCTACGAGCAGTACTTC
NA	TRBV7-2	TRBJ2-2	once	CASSPGALSTGELFF	TGTGCCAGCAGCCCTGGGGCCCTGAGTACCGGGGAGCTGTTTTTT
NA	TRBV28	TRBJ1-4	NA	CASSLSRSNEKLFF	TGTGCCAGCAGTTTATCGCGGTCCAATGAAAAACTGTTTTTT
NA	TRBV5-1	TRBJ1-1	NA	CASRLDLDRQKMNTEAFF	TGCGCCAGCAGGCTGGACCTTGACAGGCAGAAAATGAACACTGAAGCTTTCTTT
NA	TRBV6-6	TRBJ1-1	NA	CASTRVDSTEAFF	TGTGCCAGCACGAGAGTGGACAGCACTGAAGCTTTCTTT
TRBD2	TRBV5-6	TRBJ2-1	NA	CASSSTGTSRENEQFF	TGTGCCAGCAGCTCCACCGGGACTAGCAGAGAGAATGAGCAGTTCTTC
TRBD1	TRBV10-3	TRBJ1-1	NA	CAISESMQGARMTEAFF	TGTGCCATCAGTGAGTCGATGCAGGGGGCGCGGATGACTGAAGCTTTCTTT
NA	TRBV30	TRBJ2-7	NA	CAWSVGDHYEQYF	TGTGCCTGGAGTGTAGGGGACCACTACGAGCAGTACTTC
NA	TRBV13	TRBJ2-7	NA	CASSWGREGDYEQYF	TGTGCCAGCAGCTGGGGCCGGGAAGGGGACTACGAGCAGTACTTC
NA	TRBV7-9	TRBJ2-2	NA	CASSLGTKNTGELFF	TGTGCCAGCAGCTTGGGGACCAAAAACACCGGGGAGCTGTTTTTT
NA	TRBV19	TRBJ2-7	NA	CASSIGGQRSYEQYF	TGTGCCAGTAGTATCGGCGGACAGCGCTCCTACGAGCAGTACTTC
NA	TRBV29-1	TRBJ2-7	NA	CSVGQGREQYF	TGCAGCGTTGGTCAGGGACGCGAGCAGTACTTC
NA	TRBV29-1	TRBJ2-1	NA	CSVGTPVGSVYNEQFF	TGCAGCGTTGGTACGCCGGTGGGTAGCGTCTACAATGAGCAGTTCTTC
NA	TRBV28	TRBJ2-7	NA	CASSREKGRFIYEQYF	TGTGCCAGCAGCCGCGAGAAGGGGAGGTTTATCTACGAGCAGTACTTC
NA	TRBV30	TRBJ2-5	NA	CAWSVERETQYF	TGTGCCTGGAGTGTCGAGAGGGAGACCCAGTACTTC
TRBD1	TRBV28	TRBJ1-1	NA	CASSLTGGAGAFF	TGTGCCAGCAGTCTAACAGGGGGCGCGGGGGCTTTCTTT
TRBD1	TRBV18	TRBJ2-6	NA	CASSPTRQGSYSGANVLTF	TGTGCCAGCTCACCGACGAGACAGGGATCCTACTCTGGGGCCAACGTCCTGACTTTC
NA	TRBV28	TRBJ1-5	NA	CASSLSERGNQPQHF	TGTGCCAGCAGTTTAAGTGAAAGAGGCAATCAGCCCCAGCATTTT
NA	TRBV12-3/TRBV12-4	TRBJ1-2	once	CASNSGDYGYTF	TGTGCCAGCAACTCAGGGGACTATGGCTACACCTTC
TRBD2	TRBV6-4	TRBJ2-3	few	CASSGLAGADTQYF	TGTGCCAGCAGTGGACTAGCGGGGGCAGATACGCAGTATTTT
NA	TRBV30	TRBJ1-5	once	CAWSVPGTHNQPQHF	TGTGCCTGGAGTGTACCCGGGACCCACAATCAGCCCCAGCATTTT
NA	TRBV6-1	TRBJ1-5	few	CASSEASPLRPQHF	TGTGCCAGCAGTGAAGCTTCCCCACTCCGGCCCCAGCATTTT
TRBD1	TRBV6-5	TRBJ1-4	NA	CASSLWTGLNEKLFF	TGTGCCAGCAGTCTATGGACAGGGTTGAACGAAAAACTGTTTTTT
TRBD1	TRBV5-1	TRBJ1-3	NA	CASSFSGGTGNTIYF	TGCGCCAGCAGCTTCTCAGGGGGAACTGGAAACACCATATATTTT
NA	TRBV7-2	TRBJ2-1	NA	CASSFGTYNEQFF	TGTGCCAGCAGCTTCGGGACTTACAATGAGCAGTTCTTC
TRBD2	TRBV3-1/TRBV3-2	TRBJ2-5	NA	CASSQGLAGLFKTQYF	TGTGCCAGCAGCCAGGGTCTAGCGGGGCTCTTCAAGACCCAGTACTTC
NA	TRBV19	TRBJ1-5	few	CASSIHDLGNQPQHF	TGTGCCAGTAGTATCCACGACCTGGGCAATCAGCCCCAGCATTTT
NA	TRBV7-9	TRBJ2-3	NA	CASSFIPSTDTQYF	TGTGCCAGCAGCTTTATCCCTAGCACAGATACGCAGTATTTT